The source of this T cell receptor beta chain is a study of blood T cell repertoires in COVID-19. About the study: Whether acute or convalescent, the COVID-19 samples came from the United States, Italy and Spain.

Repertoires were generated with immunoSEQ multiplex PCR, while TCRdb's copy carries only in-frame clones and drops some. The sample carries over 80,000 clones, 86% recorded once. Sequencing used peripheral blood. The source of this sequence is a man aged 50-59 years with acute or convalescent COVID-19.

The CDR3 is CASSAGTAPNEKLFF. CDR3 DNA sequence: TGTGCCAGCAGTGCCGGGACAGCTCCTAATGAAAAACTGTTTTTT. The V and J genes are TRBV2 and TRBJ1-4; 7 nucleotides agree with TRBD1. Germline V CDR1 and CDR2: SNHLY, FYNNEI. V gave up 4 bases and J gave up 3 bases; unmatched junction bases: 5. The CDR3 covers 15 residues.